This passage covers 7 T cell receptor beta chains from one sample sequenced in a study of cytomegalovirus exposure and HLA in healthy donors. PCR amplification relied on 60 Vbeta primers (plus 13 Jbeta primers). TCRdb's table, derived via immunoSEQ multiplex PCR, lists solely in-frame clones and lacks some. The repertoire holds over 110,000 clones, with around 80% as singletons. The sample consisted of PBMCs. These receptors all come from a woman in her fifties or sixties in good health and CMV-seropositive.

The table lists this clone with a count of one. The CDR3 nucleotides are TGTGCCAGCAGCTTGGAGGGGTTCAGTGGAGAGACCCAGTACTTC. It yields the protein CASSLEGFSGETQYF. The chain combines TRBV5-5 with TRBJ2-5; D might be TRBD1 (5 bases). In germline, CDR1 is SGHKS, CDR2 YYEKEE (reference sequence). The CDR3 loop spans 15 amino acids. Trimming cost V 0 bases and J 4 bases, with 13 bases left between them.

The chain uses TRBV6-1 and TRBJ2-7, with 8 bases fitting TRBD1. Germline CDR1 MNHNS, CDR2 SASEGT. The CDR3 covers 14 residues. V trimming: 6 bases; J trimming: 2 bases; junction bases outside the gene matches: 6. CDR3 protein: CASSDRGHTYEQYF. The CDR3 DNA follows: TGTGCCAGCAGCGACAGGGGACACACCTACGAGCAGTACTTC.

This chain joins TRBV6-1 and TRBJ2-5, with 10 positions matching TRBD1. The J call is in doubt because the DNA end fits TRBJ2-7 better. Germline CDR1 is MNHNS and CDR2 is SASEGT. This CDR3 comprises 16 residues. Here the CDR3 reads CASNEGVGTGEYEQYF. The CDR3 bases are TGTGCCAGCAATGAGGGGGTCGGGACAGGGGAGTACGAGCAGTACTTC.

The chain is built from TRBV14 and TRBJ1-2; D is unresolved. The CDR3 extends over 14 amino acids. From germline, CDR1 is SGHDN and CDR2 FVKESK. Between the trimmed V and J ends, which lost 0 bases and 6 bases, there was a span of 11 bases. This CDR3 reads CASSQDAAAHGYTF. CDR3 DNA: TGTGCCAGCAGCCAAGATGCGGCAGCGCATGGCTACACCTTC.

The V and J genes are TRBV2 and TRBJ2-7; D is unresolved. The CDR3 sequence is 14 residues long. The germline V gene encodes CDR1 SNHLY and CDR2 FYNNEI. V shed 4 bases and J shed 3 bases, with 13 bases lying between them. CDR3 bases: TGTGCCAGCAGTGTGTGGCGGTCCCTCTACGAGCAGTACTTC. This gives the protein CASSVWRSLYEQYF.

The chain joins TRBV4-3 to TRBJ1-2; 7 nucleotides line up with TRBD1. The CDR3 is made up of 14 amino acids. Germline assignment: CDR1 LGHNA and CDR2 YSLEER. The V segment lost 0 bases and the J segment 8 bases; nucleotides outside the gene matches: 6. CDR3 sequence (DNA): TGCGCCAGCAGCCAAGAAAGGGCAGGGGGAGGCTACACCTTC. Protein product: CASSQERAGGGYTF.

J is TRBJ2-3 and V is TRBV7-5; TRBD2 is the table's D call, not checked against the DNA. TRBV7-5 is tagged as a pseudogene. The CDR3 totals 18 residues. Here the CDR3 reads CARSLSRGGLSSTDTQYF. The CDR3 nucleotides read TGTGCCAGAAGCTTATCGCGCGGGGGCCTTTCTAGCACAGATACGCAGTATTTT.